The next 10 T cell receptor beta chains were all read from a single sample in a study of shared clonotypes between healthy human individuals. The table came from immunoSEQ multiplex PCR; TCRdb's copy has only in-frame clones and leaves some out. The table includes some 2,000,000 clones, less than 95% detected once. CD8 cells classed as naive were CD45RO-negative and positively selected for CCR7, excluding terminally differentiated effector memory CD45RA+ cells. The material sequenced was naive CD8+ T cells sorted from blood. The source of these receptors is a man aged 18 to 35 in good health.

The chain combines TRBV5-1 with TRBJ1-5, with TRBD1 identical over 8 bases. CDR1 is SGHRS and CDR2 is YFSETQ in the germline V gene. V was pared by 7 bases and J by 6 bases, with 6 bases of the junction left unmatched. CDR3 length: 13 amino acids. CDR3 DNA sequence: TGCGCCAGCCTGGACAGGGCATGTCAGCCCCAGCATTTT. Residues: CASLDRACQPQHF.

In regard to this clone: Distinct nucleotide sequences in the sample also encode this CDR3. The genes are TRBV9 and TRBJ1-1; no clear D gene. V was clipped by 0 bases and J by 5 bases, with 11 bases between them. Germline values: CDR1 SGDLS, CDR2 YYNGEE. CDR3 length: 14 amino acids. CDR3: CASSVDWGGTEAFF. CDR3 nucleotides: TGTGCCAGCAGCGTAGATTGGGGTGGGACTGAAGCTTTCTTT.

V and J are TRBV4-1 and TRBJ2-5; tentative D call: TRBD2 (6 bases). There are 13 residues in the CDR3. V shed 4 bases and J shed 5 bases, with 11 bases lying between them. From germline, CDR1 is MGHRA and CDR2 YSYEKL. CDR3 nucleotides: TGCGCCAGCAGCCTTGGAGGGCTGGAGACCCAGTACTTC. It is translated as CASSLGGLETQYF.

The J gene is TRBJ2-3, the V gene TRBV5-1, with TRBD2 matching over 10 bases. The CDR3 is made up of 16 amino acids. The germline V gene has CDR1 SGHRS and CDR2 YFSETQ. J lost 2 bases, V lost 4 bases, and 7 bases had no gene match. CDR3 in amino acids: CASSPPAGGVTDTQYF. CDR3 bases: TGCGCCAGCAGCCCACCAGCGGGAGGGGTCACAGATACGCAGTATTTT.

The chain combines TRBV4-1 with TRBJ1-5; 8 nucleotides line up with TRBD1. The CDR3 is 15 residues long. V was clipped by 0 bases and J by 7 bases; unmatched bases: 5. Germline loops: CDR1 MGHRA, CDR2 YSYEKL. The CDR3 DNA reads TGCGCCAGCAGCCAAGAGCAGGGGGCGGGACAGCCCCAGCATTTT. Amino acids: CASSQEQGAGQPQHF.

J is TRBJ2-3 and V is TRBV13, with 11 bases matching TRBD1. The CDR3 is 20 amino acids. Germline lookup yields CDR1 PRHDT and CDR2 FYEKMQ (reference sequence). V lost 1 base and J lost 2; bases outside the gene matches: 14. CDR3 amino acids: CASSLAPGQGGLTYTDTQYF. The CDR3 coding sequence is TGTGCCAGCAGCTTAGCCCCGGGACAGGGGGGACTTACTTACACAGATACGCAGTATTTT.

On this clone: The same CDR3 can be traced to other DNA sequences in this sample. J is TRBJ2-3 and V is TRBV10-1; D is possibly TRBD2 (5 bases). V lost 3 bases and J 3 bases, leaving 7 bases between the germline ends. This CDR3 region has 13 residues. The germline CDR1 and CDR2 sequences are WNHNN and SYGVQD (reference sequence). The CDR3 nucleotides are TGCGCCAGCAGTGAAGGAGGTACAGATACGCAGTATTTT. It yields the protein CASSEGGTDTQYF.

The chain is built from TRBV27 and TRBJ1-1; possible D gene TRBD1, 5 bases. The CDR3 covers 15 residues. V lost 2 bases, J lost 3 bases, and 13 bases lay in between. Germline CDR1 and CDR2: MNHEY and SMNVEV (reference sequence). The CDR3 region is CASSLQGPPDTEAFF. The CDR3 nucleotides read TGTGCCAGCAGTTTACAGGGCCCCCCGGACACTGAAGCTTTCTTT.

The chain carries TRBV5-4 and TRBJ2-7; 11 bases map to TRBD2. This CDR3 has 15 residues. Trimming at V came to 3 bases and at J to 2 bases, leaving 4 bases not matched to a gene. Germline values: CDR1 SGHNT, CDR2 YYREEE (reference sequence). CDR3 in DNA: TGTGCCAGCAGCTGGGGGACTAGCGGAACCTACGAGCAGTACTTC. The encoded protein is CASSWGTSGTYEQYF.

CDR3 sequence (DNA): TGTGCCAGCAGCGCAAGACAGTTCAAAAACATTCAGTACTTC. This sequence encodes CASSARQFKNIQYF. V is TRBV5-8 and J is TRBJ2-4, with D perhaps matching TRBD1 (5 bases). CDR3 size: 14 residues. The germline gives CDR1 SGHTS, CDR2 YDEGEE. Deletions cut 4 bases from V and 3 bases from J, with 11 bases between.